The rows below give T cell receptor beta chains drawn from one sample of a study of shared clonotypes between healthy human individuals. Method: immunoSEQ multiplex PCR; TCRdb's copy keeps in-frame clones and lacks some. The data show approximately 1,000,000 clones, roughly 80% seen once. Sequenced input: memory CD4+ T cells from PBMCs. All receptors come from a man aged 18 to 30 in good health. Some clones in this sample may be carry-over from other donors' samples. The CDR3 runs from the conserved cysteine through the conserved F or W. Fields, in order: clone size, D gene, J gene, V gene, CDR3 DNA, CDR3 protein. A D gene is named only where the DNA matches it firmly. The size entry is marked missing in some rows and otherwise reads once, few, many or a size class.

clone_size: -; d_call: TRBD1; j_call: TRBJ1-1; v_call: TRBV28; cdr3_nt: TGTGCCAGCAGTTTACAGGGGGCTTACCTGAACACTGAAGCTTTCTTT; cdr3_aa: CASSLQGAYLNTEAFF
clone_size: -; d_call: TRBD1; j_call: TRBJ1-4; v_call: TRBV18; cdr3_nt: TGTGCCAGCTCACCCGGGGACAGGGTGGAAAAACTGTTTTTT; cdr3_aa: CASSPGDRVEKLFF
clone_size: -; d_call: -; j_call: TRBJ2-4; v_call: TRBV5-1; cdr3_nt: TGCGCCAGCAGCTTGCCGGAGGGGGACATTCAGTACTTC; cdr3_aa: CASSLPEGDIQYF
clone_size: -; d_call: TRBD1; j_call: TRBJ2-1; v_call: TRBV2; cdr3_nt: TGTGCCAGCAGTTGGGACAGGGGGCGAAGGAATGAGCAGTTCTTC; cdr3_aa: CASSWDRGRRNEQFF
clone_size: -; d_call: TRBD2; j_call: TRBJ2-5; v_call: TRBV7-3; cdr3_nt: TGTGCCAGCAGCCCAGGACTAGCGGGAGGGGTCGGGGAGACCCAGTACTTC; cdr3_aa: CASSPGLAGGVGETQYF
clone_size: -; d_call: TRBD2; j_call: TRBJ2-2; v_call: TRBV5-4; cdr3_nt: TGTGCCAGCAGCTTGTTTTTGGGACTAGCATCCGGGGAGCTGTTTTTT; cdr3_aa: CASSLFLGLASGELFF
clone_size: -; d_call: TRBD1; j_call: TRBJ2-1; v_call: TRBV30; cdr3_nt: TGTGCCTGGAGTGTAAGGGGGCGGGAGCAGTTCTTC; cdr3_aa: CAWSVRGREQFF
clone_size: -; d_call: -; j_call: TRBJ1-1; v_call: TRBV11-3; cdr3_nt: TGTGCCAGCAGCCCTGAACCTTTGAACACTGAAGCTTTCTTT; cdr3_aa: CASSPEPLNTEAFF
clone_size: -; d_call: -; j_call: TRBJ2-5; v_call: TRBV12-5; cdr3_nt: TGTGCTAGTGGTGAGGGTCCCGGGGCCCAGTACTTC; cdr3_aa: CASGEGPGAQYF
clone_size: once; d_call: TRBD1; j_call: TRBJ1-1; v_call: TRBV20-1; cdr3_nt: TGCAGTGCTATAGGACAGGTTGAAGCTTTCTTT; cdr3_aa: CSAIGQVEAFF
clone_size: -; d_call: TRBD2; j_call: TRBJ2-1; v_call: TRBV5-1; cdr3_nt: TGCGCCAGCAGCTTGCCCCAACTAGCGGGAGGGCCCAATGAGCAGTTCTTC; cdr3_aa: CASSLPQLAGGPNEQFF
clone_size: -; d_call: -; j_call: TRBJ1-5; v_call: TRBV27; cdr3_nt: TGTGCCAGCAGTCGGTCGTATAGCAATCAGCCCCAGCATTTT; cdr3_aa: CASSRSYSNQPQHF
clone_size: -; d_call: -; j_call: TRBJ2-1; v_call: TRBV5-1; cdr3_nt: TGCGCCAGCAGCTGGGGCTATTACGATGAGCAGTTCTTC; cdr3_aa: CASSWGYYDEQFF
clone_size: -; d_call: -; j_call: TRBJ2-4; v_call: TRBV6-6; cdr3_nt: TGTGCCAGCAGTTCCCTCACTAGCCGGCGGAAAAACATTCAGTACTTC; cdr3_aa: CASSSLTSRRKNIQYF
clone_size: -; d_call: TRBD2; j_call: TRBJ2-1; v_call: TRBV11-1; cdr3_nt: TGTGCCAGCAGCCCTAGAGCGGGAGGGCCTTATGAGCAGTTCTTC; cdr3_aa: CASSPRAGGPYEQFF
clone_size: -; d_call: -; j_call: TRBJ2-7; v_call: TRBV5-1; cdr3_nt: TGCGCCAGCAGCTTGGACAGTCGCTCCTACGAGCAGTACTTC; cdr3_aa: CASSLDSRSYEQYF
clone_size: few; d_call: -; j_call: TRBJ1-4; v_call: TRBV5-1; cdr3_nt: TGCGCCAGCAGCTTGAGGACAGCAGCAACTAATGAAAAACTGTTTTTT; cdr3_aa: CASSLRTAATNEKLFF
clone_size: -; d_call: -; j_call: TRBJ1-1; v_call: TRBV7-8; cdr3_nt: TGTGCCAGCAGCTTAGAACGAGGTACTGAAGCTTTCTTT; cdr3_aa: CASSLERGTEAFF
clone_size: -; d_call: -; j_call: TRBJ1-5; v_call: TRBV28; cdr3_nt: TGTGCCAGCAGCAACCCCCAGGGGAGAGGCAATCAGCCCCAGCATTTT; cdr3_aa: CASSNPQGRGNQPQHF
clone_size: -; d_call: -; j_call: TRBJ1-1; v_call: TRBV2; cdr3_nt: TGTGCCAGCAACGGACAGACCCTCAAGAACACTGAAGCTTTCTTT; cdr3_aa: CASNGQTLKNTEAFF
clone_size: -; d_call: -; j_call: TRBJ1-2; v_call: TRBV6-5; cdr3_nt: TGTGCCAGCATGCCCTCCCGTGGGGTGGGCTACACCTTC; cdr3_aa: CASMPSRGVGYTF
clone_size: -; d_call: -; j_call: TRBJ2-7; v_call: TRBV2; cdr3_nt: TGTGCCAGCAGTGAGGGGGCTAGAGGGTACGAGCAGTACTTC; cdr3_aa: CASSEGARGYEQYF
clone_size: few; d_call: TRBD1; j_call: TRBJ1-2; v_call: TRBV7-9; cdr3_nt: TGTGCCAGCAGCTTAGAAAACGGACAGGGAGGCTACACCTTC; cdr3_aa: CASSLENGQGGYTF
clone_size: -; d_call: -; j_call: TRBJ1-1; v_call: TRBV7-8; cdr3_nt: TGTGCCAGCAGCTTAGGGGGGATGGCTGAAGCTTTCTTT; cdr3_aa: CASSLGGMAEAFF
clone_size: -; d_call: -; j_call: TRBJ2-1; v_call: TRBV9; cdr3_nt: TGTGCCAGCAGCGTAGCCCCGGAGAACAATGAGCAGTTCTTC; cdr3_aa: CASSVAPENNEQFF
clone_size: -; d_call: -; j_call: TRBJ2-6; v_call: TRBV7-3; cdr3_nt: TGTGCCAGCAGCCCAACAGGGTCTGGGGCCAACGTCCTGACTTTC; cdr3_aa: CASSPTGSGANVLTF
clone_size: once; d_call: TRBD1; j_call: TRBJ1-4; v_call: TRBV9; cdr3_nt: TGTGCCAGCAGCGTGGGTACAGGGGGGGATGAAAAACTGTTTTTT; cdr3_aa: CASSVGTGGDEKLFF
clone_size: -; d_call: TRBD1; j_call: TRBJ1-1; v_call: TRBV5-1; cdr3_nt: TGCGCCAGCAGCCCGGGACAGGGGCCACGGTTTGCTTTCTTT; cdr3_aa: CASSPGQGPRFAFF
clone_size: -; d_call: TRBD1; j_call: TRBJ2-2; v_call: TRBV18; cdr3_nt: TGTGCCAGCTCCCTTAAAGGACAGGGAGGAGCGAACACCGGGGAGCTGTTTTTT; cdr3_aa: CASSLKGQGGANTGELFF
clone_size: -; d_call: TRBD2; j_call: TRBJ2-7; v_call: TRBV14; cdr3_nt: TGTGCCAGCAGCCAATCGGCTAGCGGGAGGCACGAGCAGTACTTC; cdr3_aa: CASSQSASGRHEQYF
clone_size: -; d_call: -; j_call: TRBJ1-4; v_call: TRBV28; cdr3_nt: TGTGCCAGCAGATGGGCAACTAATGAAAAACTGTTTTTT; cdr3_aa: CASRWATNEKLFF
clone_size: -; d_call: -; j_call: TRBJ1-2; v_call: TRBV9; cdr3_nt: TGTGCCAGCAGCGCATACGGGCGTAACTATGGCTACACCTTC; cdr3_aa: CASSAYGRNYGYTF
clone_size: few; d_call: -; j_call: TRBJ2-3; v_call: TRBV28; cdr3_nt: TGTGCCAGCAGCTCCCCGTCCCCACCCGGGACAGATACGCAGTATTTT; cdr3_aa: CASSSPSPPGTDTQYF
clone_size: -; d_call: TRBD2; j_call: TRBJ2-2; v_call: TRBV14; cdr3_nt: TGTGCCAGCAGCCAAGGCAGCGGGAGGGCCTGGAGCGGGGAGCTGTTTTTT; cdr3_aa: CASSQGSGRAWSGELFF
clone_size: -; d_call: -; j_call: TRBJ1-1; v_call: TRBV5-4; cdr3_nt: TGTGCCAGCAGCCCATTGGGACCGAGGACTGAAGCTTTCTTT; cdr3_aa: CASSPLGPRTEAFF
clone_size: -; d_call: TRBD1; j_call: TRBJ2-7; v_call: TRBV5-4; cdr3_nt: TGTGCCAGCAGCTTGTGGCAGGGGGTGAGCGAGCAGTACTTC; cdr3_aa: CASSLWQGVSEQYF
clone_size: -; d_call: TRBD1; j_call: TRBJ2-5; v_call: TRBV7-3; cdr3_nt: TGTGCCAGCAGCTTTGACAGGGAAGAGACCCAGTACTTC; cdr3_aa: CASSFDREETQYF
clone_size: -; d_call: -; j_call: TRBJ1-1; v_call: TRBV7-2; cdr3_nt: TGTGCCAGCAGACTAGGCCCAGGGGATGGGAACACTGAAGCTTTCTTT; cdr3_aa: CASRLGPGDGNTEAFF
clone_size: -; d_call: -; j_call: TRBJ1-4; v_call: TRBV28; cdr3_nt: TGTGCCAGCAGTCCCGGGGATGATGAAAAACTGTTTTTT; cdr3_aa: CASSPGDDEKLFF
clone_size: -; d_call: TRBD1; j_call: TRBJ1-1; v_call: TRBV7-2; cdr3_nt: TGTGCCAGCAGCTTAGCACAGGGGACAGGCTTGAACACTGAAGCTTTCTTT; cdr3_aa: CASSLAQGTGLNTEAFF
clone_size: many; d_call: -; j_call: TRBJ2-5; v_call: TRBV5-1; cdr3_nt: TGCGCCAGCAGTGTAGGGGAACAGGAGACCCAGTACTTC; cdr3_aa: CASSVGEQETQYF
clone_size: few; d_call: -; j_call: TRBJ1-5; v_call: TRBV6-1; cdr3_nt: TGTGCCAGCAGTGAAGGCGTTGGTTCGGACAATCAGCCCCAGCATTTT; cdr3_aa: CASSEGVGSDNQPQHF
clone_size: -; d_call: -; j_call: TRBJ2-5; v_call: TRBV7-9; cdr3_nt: TGTGCCAGCAGCTCCAGGGTATCGGGAGAGACCCAGTACTTC; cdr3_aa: CASSSRVSGETQYF
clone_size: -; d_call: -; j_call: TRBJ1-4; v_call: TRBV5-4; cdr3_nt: TGTGCCAGCAGCCGCCGACAGGATGGGGAAAAACTGTTTTTT; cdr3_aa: CASSRRQDGEKLFF
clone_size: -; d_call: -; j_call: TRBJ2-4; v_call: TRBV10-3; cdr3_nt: TGTGCCATCAGTGAGTCGCAGGGATCCATTCAGTACTTC; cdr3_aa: CAISESQGSIQYF
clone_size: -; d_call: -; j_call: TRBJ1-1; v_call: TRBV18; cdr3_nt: TGTGCCAGCTCACCAAGCGGGGGGCAGGCTTTCTTT; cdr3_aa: CASSPSGGQAFF
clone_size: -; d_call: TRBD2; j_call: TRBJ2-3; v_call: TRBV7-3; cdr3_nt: TGTGCCAGCAGCCGCCCGGCTAGCGGGAGGGGGGTGAGCACAGATACGCAGTATTTT; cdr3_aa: CASSRPASGRGVSTDTQYF
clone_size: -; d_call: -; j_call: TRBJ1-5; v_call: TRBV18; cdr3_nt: TGTGCCAGCTCACCAGATCGGGGGAGGGGCAATCAGCCCCAGCATTTT; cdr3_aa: CASSPDRGRGNQPQHF
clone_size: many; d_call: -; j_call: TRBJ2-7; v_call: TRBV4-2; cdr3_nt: TGTGCCAGCAGCCAAGACCAATCGGGGAAAACCACCTACGAGCAGTACTTC; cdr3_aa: CASSQDQSGKTTYEQYF
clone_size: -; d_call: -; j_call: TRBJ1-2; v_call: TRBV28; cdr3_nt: TGTGCCAGCAGTTTAGGTAACAGGGCGAATGGCTACACCTTC; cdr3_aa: CASSLGNRANGYTF
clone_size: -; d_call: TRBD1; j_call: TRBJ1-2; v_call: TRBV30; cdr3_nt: TGTGCCTGGGGCCCGGGACAGGGGGCGCGGTACTATGGCTACACCTTC; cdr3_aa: CAWGPGQGARYYGYTF
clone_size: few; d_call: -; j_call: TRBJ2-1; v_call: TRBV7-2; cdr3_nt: TGTGCCAGCAGCCCCCCGGGCTACGGATTTGAGCAGTTCTTC; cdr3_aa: CASSPPGYGFEQFF
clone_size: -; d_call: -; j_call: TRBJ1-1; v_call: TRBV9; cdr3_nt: TGTGCCAGCAGCCGAGTAACAGGGACCACTGAAGCTTTCTTT; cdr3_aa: CASSRVTGTTEAFF
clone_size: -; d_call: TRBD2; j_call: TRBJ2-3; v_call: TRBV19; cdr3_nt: TGTGCCAGTATGGGGAGCGGGAGGGATACGCAGTATTTT; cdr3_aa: CASMGSGRDTQYF
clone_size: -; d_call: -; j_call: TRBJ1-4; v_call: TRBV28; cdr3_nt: TGTGCCAGCAGTGACTCCCCGAATAATGAAAAACTGTTTTTT; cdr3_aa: CASSDSPNNEKLFF
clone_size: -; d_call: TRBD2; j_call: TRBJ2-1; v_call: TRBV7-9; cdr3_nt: TGTGCCAGCAGCTTCCCTCTGCTAGCGGGAGACCCTAATGAGCAGTTCTTC; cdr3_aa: CASSFPLLAGDPNEQFF
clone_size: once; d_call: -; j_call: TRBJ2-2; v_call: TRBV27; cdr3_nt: TGTGCCAGCAGTCGACACTTTAGTAAGCCTACCGGGGAGCTGTTTTTT; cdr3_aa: CASSRHFSKPTGELFF